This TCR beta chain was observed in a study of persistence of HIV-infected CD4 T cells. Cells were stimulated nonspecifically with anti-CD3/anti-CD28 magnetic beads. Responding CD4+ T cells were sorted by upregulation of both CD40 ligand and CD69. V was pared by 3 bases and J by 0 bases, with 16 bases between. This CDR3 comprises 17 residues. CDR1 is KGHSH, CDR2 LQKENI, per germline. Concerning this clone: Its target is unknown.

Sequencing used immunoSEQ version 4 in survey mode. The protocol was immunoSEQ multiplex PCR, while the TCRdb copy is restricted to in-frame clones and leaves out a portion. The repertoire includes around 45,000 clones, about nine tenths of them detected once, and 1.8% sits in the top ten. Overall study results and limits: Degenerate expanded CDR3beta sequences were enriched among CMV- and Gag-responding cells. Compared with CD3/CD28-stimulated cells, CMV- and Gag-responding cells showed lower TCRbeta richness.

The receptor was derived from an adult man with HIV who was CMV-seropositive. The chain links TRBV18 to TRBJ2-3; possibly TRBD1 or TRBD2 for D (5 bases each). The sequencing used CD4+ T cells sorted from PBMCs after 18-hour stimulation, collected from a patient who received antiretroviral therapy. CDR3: CASSPGAGRPSTDTQYF. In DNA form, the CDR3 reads TGTGCCAGCTCACCCGGGGCAGGTCGCCCAAGCACAGATACGCAGTATTTT.